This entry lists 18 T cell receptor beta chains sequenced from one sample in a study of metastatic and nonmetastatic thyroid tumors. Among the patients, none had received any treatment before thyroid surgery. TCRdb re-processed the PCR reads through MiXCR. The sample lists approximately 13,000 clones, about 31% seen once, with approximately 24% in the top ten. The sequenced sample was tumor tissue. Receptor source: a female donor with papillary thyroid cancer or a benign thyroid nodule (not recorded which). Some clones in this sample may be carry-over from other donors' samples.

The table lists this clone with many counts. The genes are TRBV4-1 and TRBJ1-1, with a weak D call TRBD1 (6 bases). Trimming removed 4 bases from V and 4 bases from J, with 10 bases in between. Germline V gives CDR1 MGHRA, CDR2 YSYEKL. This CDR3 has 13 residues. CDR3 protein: CASSRTGSTEAFF. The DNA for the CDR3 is TGCGCCAGCAGCCGAACAGGGAGCACTGAAGCTTTCTTT.

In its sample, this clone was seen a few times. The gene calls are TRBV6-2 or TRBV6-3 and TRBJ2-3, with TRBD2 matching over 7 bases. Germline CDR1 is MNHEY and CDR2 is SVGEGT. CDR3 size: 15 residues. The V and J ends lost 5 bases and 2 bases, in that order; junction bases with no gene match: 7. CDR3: CASSTGTIFTDTQYF. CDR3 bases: TGTGCCAGCAGTACCGGGACTATCTTCACAGATACGCAGTATTTT.

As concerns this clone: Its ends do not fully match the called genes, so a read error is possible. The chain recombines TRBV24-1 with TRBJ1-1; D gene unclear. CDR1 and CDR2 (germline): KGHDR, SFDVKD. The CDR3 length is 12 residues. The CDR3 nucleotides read TGTGCCACCAGTGAACAAATAGGCCGGGCTTTATTT. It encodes CATSEQIGRALF.

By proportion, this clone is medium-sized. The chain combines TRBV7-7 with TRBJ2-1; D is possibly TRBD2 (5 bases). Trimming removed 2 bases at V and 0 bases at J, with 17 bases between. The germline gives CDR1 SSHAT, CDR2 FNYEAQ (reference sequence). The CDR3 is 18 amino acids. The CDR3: CASSLSAYGESSYNEQFF. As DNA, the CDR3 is TGTGCCAGCAGCTTATCGGCTTATGGGGAGAGCTCCTACAATGAGCAGTTCTTC.

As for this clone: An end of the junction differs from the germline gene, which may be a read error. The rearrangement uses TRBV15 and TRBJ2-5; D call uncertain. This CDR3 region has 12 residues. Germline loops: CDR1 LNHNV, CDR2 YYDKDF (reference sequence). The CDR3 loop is CATIRVEETHYF. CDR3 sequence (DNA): TGTGCCACCATCAGAGTAGAAGAGACCCATTACTTC.

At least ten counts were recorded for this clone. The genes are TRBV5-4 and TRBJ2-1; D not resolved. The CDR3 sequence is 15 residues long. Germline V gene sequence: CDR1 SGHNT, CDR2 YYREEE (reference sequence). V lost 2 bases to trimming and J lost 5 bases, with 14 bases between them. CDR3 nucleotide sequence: TGTGCCAGCAGCTTAGGTGGGTTGTCCCACAATGAGCAGTTCTTC. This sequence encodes CASSLGGLSHNEQFF.

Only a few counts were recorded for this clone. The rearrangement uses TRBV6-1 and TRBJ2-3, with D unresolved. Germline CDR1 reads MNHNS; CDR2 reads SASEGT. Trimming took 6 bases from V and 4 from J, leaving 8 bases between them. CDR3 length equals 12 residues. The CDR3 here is CASSPVADTQYF. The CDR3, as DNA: TGTGCCAGCAGCCCTGTGGCAGATACGCAGTATTTT.

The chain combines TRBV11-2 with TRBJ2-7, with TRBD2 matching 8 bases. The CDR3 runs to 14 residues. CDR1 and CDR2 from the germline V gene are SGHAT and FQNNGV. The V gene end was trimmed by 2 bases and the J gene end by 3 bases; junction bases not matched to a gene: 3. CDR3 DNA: TGTGCCAGCAGCTTACTAGCGGGTATCTACGAGCAGTACTTC. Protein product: CASSLLAGIYEQYF.

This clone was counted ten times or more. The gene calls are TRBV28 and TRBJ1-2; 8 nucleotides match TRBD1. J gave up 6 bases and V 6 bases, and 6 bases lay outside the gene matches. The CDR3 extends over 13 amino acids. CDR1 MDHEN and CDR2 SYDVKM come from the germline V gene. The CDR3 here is CASREDREDGYTF. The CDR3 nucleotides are TGTGCCAGCAGAGAGGACAGGGAAGATGGCTACACCTTC.

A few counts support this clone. The CDR3, as DNA: TGCGCCAGCAGTGAGTTAAGCGGCAGCTCCTACAATGAGCAGTTCTTC. The encoded protein is CASSELSGSSYNEQFF. The rearrangement uses TRBV10-2 and TRBJ2-1; a possible D gene is TRBD2 (5 bases). Trimming took off 1 base at V and 0 bases at J, with 10 bases between the two ends. Germline V gene sequence: CDR1 WSHSY, CDR2 SAAADI. The CDR3 spans 16 residues.

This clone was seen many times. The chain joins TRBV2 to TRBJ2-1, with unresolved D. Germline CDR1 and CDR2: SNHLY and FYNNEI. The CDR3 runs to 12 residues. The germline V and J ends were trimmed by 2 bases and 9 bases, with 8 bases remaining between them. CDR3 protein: CASSELRTEQFF. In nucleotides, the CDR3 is TGTGCCAGCAGTGAATTAAGGACTGAGCAGTTCTTC.

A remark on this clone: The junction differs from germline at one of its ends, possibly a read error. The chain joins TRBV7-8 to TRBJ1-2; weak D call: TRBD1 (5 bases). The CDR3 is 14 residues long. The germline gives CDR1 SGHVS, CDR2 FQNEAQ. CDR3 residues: CVSSLGTGNYGYTF. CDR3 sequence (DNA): TGTGTCAGCAGCTTGGGGACCGGAAACTATGGCTACACCTTC.

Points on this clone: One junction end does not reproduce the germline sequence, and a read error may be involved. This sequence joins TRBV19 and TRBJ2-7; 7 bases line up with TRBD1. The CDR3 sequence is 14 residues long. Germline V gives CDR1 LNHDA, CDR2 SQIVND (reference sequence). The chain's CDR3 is CASSARDSGYEQCF. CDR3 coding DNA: TGTGCCAGTAGTGCCCGGGACAGTGGGTACGAGCAGTGCTTC.

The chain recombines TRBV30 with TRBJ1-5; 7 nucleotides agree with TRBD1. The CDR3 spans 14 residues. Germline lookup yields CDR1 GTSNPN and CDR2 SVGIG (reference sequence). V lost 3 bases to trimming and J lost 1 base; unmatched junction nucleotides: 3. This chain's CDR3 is CAWRMTGSNQPQHF. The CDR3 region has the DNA TGTGCCTGGAGGATGACAGGGAGCAATCAGCCCCAGCATTTT.

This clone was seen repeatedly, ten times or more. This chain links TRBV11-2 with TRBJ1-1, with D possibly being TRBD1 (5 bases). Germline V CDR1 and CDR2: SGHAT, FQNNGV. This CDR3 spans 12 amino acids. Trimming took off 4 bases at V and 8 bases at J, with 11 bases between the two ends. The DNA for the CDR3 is TGTGCCAGCAGCTCAACCGGGACGGAAGCTTTCTTT. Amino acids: CASSSTGTEAFF.

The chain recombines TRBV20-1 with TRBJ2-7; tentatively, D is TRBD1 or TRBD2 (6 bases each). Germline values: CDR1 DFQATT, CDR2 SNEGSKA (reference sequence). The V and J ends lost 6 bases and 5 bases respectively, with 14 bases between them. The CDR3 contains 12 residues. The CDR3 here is CSAEGGYDEQYF. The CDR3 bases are TGCAGTGCCGAAGGGGGGTACGACGAGCAGTACTTC.

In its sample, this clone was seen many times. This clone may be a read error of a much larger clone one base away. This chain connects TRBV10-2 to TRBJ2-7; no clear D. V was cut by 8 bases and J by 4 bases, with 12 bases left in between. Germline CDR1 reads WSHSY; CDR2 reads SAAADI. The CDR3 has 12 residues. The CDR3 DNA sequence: TGCGCCAGCCATCACACAGTGTACGAGCAGTACTTC. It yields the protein CASHHTVYEQYF.

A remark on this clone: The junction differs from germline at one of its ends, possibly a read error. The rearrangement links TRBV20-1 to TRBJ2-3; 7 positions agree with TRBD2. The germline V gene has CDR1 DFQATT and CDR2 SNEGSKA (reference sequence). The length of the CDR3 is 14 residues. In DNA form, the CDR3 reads TGCAGTGCGCACGACGGGACTATCACATATACGCAGTATTTT. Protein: CSAHDGTITYTQYF.